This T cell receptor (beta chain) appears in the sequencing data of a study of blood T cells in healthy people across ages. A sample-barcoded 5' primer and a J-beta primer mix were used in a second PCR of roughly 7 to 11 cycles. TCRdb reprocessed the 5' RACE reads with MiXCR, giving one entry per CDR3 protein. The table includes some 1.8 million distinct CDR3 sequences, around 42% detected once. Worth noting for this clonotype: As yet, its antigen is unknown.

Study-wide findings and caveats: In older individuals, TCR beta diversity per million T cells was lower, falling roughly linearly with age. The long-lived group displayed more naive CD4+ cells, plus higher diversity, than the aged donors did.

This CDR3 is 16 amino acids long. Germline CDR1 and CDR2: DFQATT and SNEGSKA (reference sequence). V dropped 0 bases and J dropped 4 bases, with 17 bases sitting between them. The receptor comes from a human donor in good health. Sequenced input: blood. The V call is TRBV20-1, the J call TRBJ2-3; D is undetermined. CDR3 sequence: CSARDIEVFGADTQYF. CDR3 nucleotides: TGCAGTGCTAGAGATATCGAGGTTTTTGGCGCAGATACGCAGTATTTT.